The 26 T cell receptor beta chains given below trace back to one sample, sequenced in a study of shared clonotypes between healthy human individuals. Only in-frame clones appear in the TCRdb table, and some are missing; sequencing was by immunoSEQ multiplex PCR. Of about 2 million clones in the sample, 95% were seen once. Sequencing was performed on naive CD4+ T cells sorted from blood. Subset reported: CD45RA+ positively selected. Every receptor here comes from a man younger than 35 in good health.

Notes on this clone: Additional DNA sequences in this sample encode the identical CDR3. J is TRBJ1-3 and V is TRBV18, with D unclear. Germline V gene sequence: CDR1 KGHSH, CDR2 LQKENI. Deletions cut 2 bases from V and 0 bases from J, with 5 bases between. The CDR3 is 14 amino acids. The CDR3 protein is CASSPDASGNTIYF. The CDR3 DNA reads TGTGCCAGCTCACCAGATGCCTCTGGAAACACCATATATTTT.

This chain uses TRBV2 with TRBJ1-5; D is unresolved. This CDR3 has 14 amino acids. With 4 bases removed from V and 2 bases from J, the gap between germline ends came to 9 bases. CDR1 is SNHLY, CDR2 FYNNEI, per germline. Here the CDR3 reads CASSVGIRNQPQHF. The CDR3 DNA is TGTGCCAGCAGTGTGGGGATCCGCAATCAGCCCCAGCATTTT. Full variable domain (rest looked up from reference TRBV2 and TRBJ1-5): EPEVTQTPSHQVTQMGQEVILRCVPISNHLYFYWYRQILGQKVEFLVSFYNNEISEKSEIFDDQFSVERPDGSNFTLKIRSTKLEDSAMYFCASSVGIRNQPQHFGDGTRLSIL.

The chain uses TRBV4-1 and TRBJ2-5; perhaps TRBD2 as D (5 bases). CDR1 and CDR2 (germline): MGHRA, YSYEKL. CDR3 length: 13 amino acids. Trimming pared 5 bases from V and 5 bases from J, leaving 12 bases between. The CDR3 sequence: CASSSPRGETQYF. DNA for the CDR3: TGCGCCAGCAGCAGCCCAAGAGGGGAGACCCAGTACTTC.

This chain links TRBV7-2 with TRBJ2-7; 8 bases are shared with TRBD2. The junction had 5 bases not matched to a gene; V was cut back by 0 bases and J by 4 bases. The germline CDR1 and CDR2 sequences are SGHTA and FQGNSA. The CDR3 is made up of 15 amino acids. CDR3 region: CASSLAPSSGYEQYF. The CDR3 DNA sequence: TGTGCCAGCAGCTTAGCGCCCTCTAGCGGGTACGAGCAGTACTTC.

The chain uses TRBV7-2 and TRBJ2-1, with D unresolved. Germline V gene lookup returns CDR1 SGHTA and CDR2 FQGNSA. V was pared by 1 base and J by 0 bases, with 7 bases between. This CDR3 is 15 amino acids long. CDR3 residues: CASSLDSRSYNEQFF. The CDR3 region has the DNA TGTGCCAGCAGCTTAGACTCCCGCTCCTACAATGAGCAGTTCTTC. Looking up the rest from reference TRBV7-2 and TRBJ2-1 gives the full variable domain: GAGVSQSPSNKVTEKGKDVELRCDPISGHTALYWYRQSLGQGLEFLIYFQGNSAPDKSGLPSDRFSAERTGGSVSTLTIQRTQQEDSAVYLCASSLDSRSYNEQFFGPGTRLTVL.

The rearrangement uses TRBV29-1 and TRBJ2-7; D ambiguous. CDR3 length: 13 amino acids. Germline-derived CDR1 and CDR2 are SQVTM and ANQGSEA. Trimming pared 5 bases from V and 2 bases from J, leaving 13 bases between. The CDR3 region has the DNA TGCAGCGTTTCAACGGCGACGACCTACGAGCAGTACTTC. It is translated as CSVSTATTYEQYF.

This CDR3 is CAWRITGGETQYF. CDR3 coding DNA: TGTGCCTGGAGAATAACAGGGGGCGAGACCCAGTACTTC. V is TRBV30 and J is TRBJ2-5; TRBD1 agrees at 9 bases. The J segment lost 5 bases and the V segment lost 3 bases, leaving 4 bases of the junction unmatched. CDR1 GTSNPN and CDR2 SVGIG come from the germline V gene (reference sequence). The CDR3 loop spans 13 amino acids.

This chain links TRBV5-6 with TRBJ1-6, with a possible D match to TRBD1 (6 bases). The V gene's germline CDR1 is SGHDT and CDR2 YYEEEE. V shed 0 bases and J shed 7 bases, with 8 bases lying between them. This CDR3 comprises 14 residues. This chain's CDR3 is CASSLDTGNSPLHF. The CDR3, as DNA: TGTGCCAGCAGCTTGGACACAGGGAATTCACCCCTCCACTTT.

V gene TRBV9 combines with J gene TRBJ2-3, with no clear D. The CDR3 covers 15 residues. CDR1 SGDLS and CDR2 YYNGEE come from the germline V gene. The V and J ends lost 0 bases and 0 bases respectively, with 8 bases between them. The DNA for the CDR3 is TGTGCCAGCAGCGTAGCGCCTTCTAGCACAGATACGCAGTATTTT. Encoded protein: CASSVAPSSTDTQYF.

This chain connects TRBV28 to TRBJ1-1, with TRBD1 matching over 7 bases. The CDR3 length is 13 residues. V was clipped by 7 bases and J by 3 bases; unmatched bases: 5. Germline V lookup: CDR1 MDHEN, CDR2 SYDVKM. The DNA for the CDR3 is TGTGCCAGCATCAAAACAGGGGACACTGAAGCTTTCTTT. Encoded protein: CASIKTGDTEAFF.

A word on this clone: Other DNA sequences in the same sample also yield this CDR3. The CDR3 DNA sequence: TGTGCCAGCAGCGTAGAGGGATCACCCCTCCACTTT. Amino acid sequence: CASSVEGSPLHF. This chain links TRBV9 with TRBJ1-6, with D uncertain. The germline gives CDR1 SGDLS, CDR2 YYNGEE. The CDR3 totals 12 residues. The V end lost 0 bases, the J end lost 10 bases, and 5 bases lay between the germline ends.

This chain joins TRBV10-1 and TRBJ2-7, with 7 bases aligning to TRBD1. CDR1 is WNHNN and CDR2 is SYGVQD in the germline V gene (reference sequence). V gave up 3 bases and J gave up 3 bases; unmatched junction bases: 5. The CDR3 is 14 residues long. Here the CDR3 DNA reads TGCGCCAGCAGTGAATACAGGGGTAACTACGAGCAGTACTTC. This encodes CASSEYRGNYEQYF.

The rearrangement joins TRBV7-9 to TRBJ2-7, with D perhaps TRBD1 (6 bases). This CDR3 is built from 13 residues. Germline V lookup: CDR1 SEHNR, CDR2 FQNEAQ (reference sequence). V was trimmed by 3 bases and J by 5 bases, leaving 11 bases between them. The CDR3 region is CASSFKQGNEQYF. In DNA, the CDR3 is TGTGCCAGCAGCTTCAAACAGGGCAACGAGCAGTACTTC.

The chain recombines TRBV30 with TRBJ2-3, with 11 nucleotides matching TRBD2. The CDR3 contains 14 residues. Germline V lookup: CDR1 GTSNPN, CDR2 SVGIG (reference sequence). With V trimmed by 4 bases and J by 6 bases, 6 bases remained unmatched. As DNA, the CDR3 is TGTGCCTGGACAACTAGCGGGAGATGGGATACGCAGTATTTT. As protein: CAWTTSGRWDTQYF. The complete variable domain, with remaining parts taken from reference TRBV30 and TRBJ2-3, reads SQTIHQWPATLVQPVGSPLSLECTVEGTSNPNLYWYRQAAGRGLQLLFYSVGIGQISSEVPQNLSASRPQDRQFILSSKKLLLSDSGFYLCAWTTSGRWDTQYFGPGTRLTVL.

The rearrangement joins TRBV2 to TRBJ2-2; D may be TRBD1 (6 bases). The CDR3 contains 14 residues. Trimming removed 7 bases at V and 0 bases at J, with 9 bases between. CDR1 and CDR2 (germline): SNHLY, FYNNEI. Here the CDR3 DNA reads TGTGCCAGCACGGGACACTCGAACACCGGGGAGCTGTTTTTT. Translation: CASTGHSNTGELFF.

CDR3 loop: CASSPDPDRSNQPQHF. The CDR3 bases are TGTGCCAGCAGCCCCGACCCGGACAGGAGTAATCAGCCCCAGCATTTT. The chain has TRBV7-6 and TRBJ1-5, with 7 bases aligning to TRBD1. Unmatched junction bases numbered 11, after V lost 5 bases and J lost 4 bases. The CDR3 has 16 amino acids. Germline lookup yields CDR1 SGHVS and CDR2 FNYEAQ.

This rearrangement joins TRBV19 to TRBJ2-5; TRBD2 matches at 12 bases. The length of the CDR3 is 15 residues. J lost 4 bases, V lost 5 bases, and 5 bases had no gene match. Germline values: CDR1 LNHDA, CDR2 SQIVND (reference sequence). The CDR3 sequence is CASSRGLAGRETQYF. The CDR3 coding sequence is TGTGCCAGTAGTCGAGGACTAGCGGGACGAGAGACCCAGTACTTC.

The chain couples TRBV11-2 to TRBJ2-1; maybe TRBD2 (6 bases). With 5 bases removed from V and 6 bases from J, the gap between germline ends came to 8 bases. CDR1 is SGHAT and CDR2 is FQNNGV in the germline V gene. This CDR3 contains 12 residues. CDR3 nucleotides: TGTGCCAGCAGCCTAGCGTCCAATGAGCAGTTCTTC. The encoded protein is CASSLASNEQFF. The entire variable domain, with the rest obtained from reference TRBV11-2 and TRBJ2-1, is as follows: EAGVAQSPRYKIIEKRQSVAFWCNPISGHATLYWYQQILGQGPKLLIQFQNNGVVDDSQLPKDRFSAERLKGVDSTLKIQPAKLEDSAVYLCASSLASNEQFFGPGTRLTVL.

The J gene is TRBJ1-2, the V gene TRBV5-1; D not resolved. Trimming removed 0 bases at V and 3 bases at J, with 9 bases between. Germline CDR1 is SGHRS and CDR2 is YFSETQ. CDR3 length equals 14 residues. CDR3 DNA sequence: TGCGCCAGCAGCTTGGATCCGGGGTACTATGGCTACACCTTC. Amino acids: CASSLDPGYYGYTF.

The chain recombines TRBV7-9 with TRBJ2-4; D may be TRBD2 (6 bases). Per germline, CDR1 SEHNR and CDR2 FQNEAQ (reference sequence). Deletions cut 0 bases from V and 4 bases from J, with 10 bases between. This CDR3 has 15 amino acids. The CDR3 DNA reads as TGTGCCAGCAGCTTAGCACTAGCCCAGAAAAACATTCAGTACTTC. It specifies CASSLALAQKNIQYF.

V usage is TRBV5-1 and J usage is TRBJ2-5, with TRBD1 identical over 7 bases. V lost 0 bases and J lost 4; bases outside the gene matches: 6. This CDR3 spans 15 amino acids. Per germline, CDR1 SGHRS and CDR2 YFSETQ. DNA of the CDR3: TGCGCCAGCAGCTTGGTAGGGGGCAATCGAGAGACCCAGTACTTC. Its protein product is CASSLVGGNRETQYF.

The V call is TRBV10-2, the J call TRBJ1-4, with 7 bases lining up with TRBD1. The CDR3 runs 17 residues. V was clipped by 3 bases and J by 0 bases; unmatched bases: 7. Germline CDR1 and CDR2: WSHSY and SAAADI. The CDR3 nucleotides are TGCGCCAGCAGTGAAGGGGACAGATTTTCAACTAATGAAAAACTGTTTTTT. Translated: CASSEGDRFSTNEKLFF.

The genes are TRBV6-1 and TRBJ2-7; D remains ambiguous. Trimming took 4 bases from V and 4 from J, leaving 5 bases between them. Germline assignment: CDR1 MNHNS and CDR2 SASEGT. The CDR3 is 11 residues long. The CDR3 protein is CASSGEYEQYF. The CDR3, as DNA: TGTGCCAGCAGTGGGGAATACGAGCAGTACTTC.

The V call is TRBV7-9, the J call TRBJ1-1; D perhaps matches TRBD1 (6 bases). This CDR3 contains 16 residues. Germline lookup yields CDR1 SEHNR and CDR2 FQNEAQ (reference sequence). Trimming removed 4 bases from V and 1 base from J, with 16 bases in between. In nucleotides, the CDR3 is TGTGCCAGCAGCTCAAAAAGGACAGCGACGAACACTGAAGCTTTCTTT. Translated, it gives CASSSKRTATNTEAFF.

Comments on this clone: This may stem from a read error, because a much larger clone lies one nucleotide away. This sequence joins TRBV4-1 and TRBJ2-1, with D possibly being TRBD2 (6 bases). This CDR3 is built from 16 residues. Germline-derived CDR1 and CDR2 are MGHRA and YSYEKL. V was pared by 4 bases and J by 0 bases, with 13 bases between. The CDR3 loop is CASSLGLSGSYNEQFF. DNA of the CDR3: TGCGCCAGCAGCCTAGGACTATCGGGCTCCTACAATGAGCAGTTCTTC.

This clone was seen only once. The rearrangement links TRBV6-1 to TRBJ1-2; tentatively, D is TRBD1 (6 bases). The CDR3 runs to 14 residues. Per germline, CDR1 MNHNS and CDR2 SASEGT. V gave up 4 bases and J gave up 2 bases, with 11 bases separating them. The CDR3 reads CASSGGGPNYGYTF. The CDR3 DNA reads TGTGCCAGCAGTGGAGGGGGACCCAACTATGGCTACACCTTC.